These 21 T cell receptor beta chains were sequenced from one sample in a study of blood T cell repertoires in COVID-19. The protocol was immunoSEQ multiplex PCR, while the TCRdb copy is restricted to in-frame clones and leaves out a portion. Here the sample spans more than 250,000 clones, 88% being singletons. The sequenced sample consisted of PBMCs or T cells enriched from blood (not recorded which). These receptors originate from a woman aged 40 to 50 with acute COVID-19.

The chain links TRBV19 to TRBJ2-7; the match to TRBD1 covers 12 bases. V lost 7 bases and J lost 6; bases outside the gene matches: 13. This CDR3 spans 16 amino acids. Germline-derived CDR1 and CDR2 are LNHDA and SQIVND (reference sequence). CDR3 DNA: TGTGCCAGTACCCCCCGGGGACAGGGGGCCCGTGGCGAGCAGTACTTC. Translated, it gives CASTPRGQGARGEQYF.

The chain couples TRBV6-6 to TRBJ1-1; 7 positions agree with TRBD1. CDR1 is MNHNY and CDR2 is SVGAGI in the germline V gene (reference sequence). V lost 4 bases and J lost 1; bases outside the gene matches: 9. The CDR3 covers 16 residues. Here the CDR3 reads CASSFPAGQENTEAFF. As DNA, the CDR3 is TGTGCCAGCAGTTTCCCTGCTGGACAGGAGAACACTGAAGCTTTCTTT.

J is TRBJ1-2 and V is TRBV27; no definite D call. From germline, CDR1 is MNHEY and CDR2 SMNVEV (reference sequence). V was cut by 6 bases and J by 6 bases, with 23 bases left in between. The CDR3 contains 16 residues. The CDR3 sequence: CASSPASERLIHGYTF. CDR3 nucleotide sequence: TGTGCCAGCAGCCCGGCTTCAGAGCGGCTCATACATGGCTACACCTTC.

This clone was counted between two and nine times. The same CDR3 also results from other DNA sequences found in this sample. The V call is TRBV5-1, the J call TRBJ2-3; 7 bases align to TRBD2. After removal of 0 bases from V and 1 base from J, the junction contained 2 bases not matched to a gene. This CDR3 comprises 15 residues. Germline V lookup: CDR1 SGHRS, CDR2 YFSETQ. CDR3 nucleotides: TGCGCCAGCAGCTTGGGGCTAGCGGGCACAGATACGCAGTATTTT. Its translation: CASSLGLAGTDTQYF.

The V call is TRBV4-1, the J call TRBJ2-2; 11 bases line up with TRBD2. The ends lost 4 bases at V and 0 bases at J; junction bases unmatched: 4. Germline values: CDR1 MGHRA, CDR2 YSYEKL. This CDR3 has 17 amino acids. The CDR3 nucleotides read TGCGCCAGCAGCCGGCGACTAGCGGGATCGAACACCGGGGAGCTGTTTTTT. Translation gives CASSRRLAGSNTGELFF.

In its sample, this clone was seen a few times. The V gene is TRBV24-1, the J gene TRBJ1-2; D ambiguous. The CDR3 is 11 amino acids. V was shortened by 6 bases and J by 3 bases, with 4 bases between the two germline ends. Germline V gene lookup returns CDR1 KGHDR and CDR2 SFDVKD. The CDR3 loop is CATSSDYGYTF. CDR3 bases: TGTGCCACCAGTTCAGACTATGGCTACACCTTC.

The gene calls are TRBV9 and TRBJ2-5, with D possibly TRBD1 on 5 matching bases. The V end was cut by 0 bases, the J end by 5 bases, with 17 bases between. Germline V gene sequence: CDR1 SGDLS, CDR2 YYNGEE. The CDR3 loop spans 16 amino acids. Written as DNA, the CDR3 is TGTGCCAGCAGCGTAGGATCAGGGTACCTAGGCGAGACCCAGTACTTC. Amino acids: CASSVGSGYLGETQYF.

The rearrangement links TRBV3-1 (or the pseudogene TRBV3-2) to TRBJ2-6; no clear D. There are 15 residues in the CDR3. Trimming left V 0 bases short and J 3 bases short, with 6 bases between. Germline loops: CDR1 LGHDT, CDR2 YNNKEL (reference sequence). The CDR3 region is CASSQDLSGANVLTF. The DNA for the CDR3 is TGTGCCAGCAGCCAAGATCTTAGTGGGGCCAACGTCCTGACTTTC.

CDR3 DNA: TGTGCCAGCTCCCCGACCGAGGTGTGGGCTTTCTTT. As protein: CASSPTEVWAFF. V is TRBV18 and J is TRBJ1-1; D not resolved. V was cut by 6 bases and J by 11 bases, with 16 bases left in between. Germline V gene data show CDR1 as KGHSH and CDR2 as LQKENI. CDR3 length equals 12 residues.

The gene calls are TRBV27 and TRBJ2-7; 9 bases align to TRBD2. The CDR3 contains 16 residues. CDR1 and CDR2 from the germline V gene are MNHEY and SMNVEV (reference sequence). Trimming cost V 6 bases and J 3 bases; bases outside gene matches: 12. The DNA for the CDR3 is TGTGCCAGCAGGGGCAGGGCGGTAGCGGGAGTCTACGAGCAGTACGTC. It specifies CASRGRAVAGVYEQYV.

This clone was detected once. V is TRBV3-1 (or the pseudogene TRBV3-2) and J is TRBJ1-2; unclear D gene. V shed 1 base and J shed 7 bases, with 7 bases lying between them. From germline, CDR1 is LGHDT and CDR2 YNNKEL (reference sequence). The CDR3 length is 12 residues. The CDR3 DNA sequence: TGTGCCAGCAGCCAAGTGGGCTTTGGCTACACCTTC. It codes for CASSQVGFGYTF.

This clone was seen a handful of times. The chain recombines TRBV30 with TRBJ2-5; D is perhaps TRBD2 (6 bases). Deletions cut 1 base from V and 1 base from J, with 22 bases between. The CDR3 consists of 18 residues. Germline V gives CDR1 GTSNPN, CDR2 SVGIG (reference sequence). The CDR3 DNA reads as TGTGCCTGGAGTGAGATGGTTGAGGCTAGCGACATCCAAGAGACCCAGTACTTC. It encodes CAWSEMVEASDIQETQYF. Drawing the rest from reference TRBV30 and TRBJ2-5, the complete variable domain is SQTIHQWPATLVQPVGSPLSLECTVEGTSNPNLYWYRQAAGRGLQLLFYSVGIGQISSEVPQNLSASRPQDRQFILSSKKLLLSDSGFYLCAWSEMVEASDIQETQYFGPGTRLLVL.

The rearrangement uses TRBV27 and TRBJ1-4; 10 nucleotides agree with TRBD1. Germline V gene data show CDR1 as MNHEY and CDR2 as SMNVEV (reference sequence). This CDR3 spans 14 amino acids. The V segment lost 6 bases and the J segment 7 bases; nucleotides outside the gene matches: 5. CDR3 coding DNA: TGTGCCAGCAGCTTCCGACAGGGGGCTGAAAAACTGTTTTTT. The encoded protein is CASSFRQGAEKLFF.

The rearrangement links TRBV7-9 to TRBJ1-2, with 8 bases identical to TRBD1. The CDR3 spans 14 residues. Germline loops: CDR1 SEHNR, CDR2 FQNEAQ (reference sequence). The trim removed 5 bases at V and 5 bases at J, leaving 7 bases unmatched. This CDR3 is CASSLPGGRYGYTF. As DNA, the CDR3 is TGTGCCAGCAGCCTTCCAGGGGGCCGGTATGGCTACACCTTC.

J is TRBJ1-4 and V is TRBV11-2; unclear D gene. Germline CDR1 and CDR2: SGHAT and FQNNGV. This CDR3 region has 14 residues. V shed 3 bases and J shed 5 bases, with 10 bases lying between them. CDR3 sequence reads: CASSFRTLNEKLFF. CDR3 nucleotides: TGTGCCAGCAGCTTCCGTACTCTCAATGAAAAACTGTTTTTT.

This clone was detected once. This sequence joins TRBV5-1 and TRBJ2-7; a weak D match, TRBD1 (6 bases). Germline assignment: CDR1 SGHRS and CDR2 YFSETQ. V was pared by 4 bases and J by 5 bases, with 19 bases between. This CDR3 region has 15 residues. CDR3 bases: TGCGCCAGCAGCCTGACCACTTACCAGGGGCACGAGCAGTACTTC. This translates into CASSLTTYQGHEQYF.

This chain uses TRBV11-1 with TRBJ2-1; weak D call: TRBD1 (6 bases). The V end lost 2 bases, the J end lost 8 bases, and 13 bases lay between the germline ends. Germline assignment: CDR1 SGHAT and CDR2 FQDESV (reference sequence). This CDR3 spans 14 amino acids. CDR3 in amino acids: CASSLFRGMDEQFF. The DNA of the CDR3 is TGTGCCAGCAGCTTATTCAGGGGTATGGATGAGCAGTTCTTC.

The chain recombines TRBV5-1 with TRBJ1-1, with D perhaps TRBD1 (5 bases). The CDR3 has 16 amino acids. V gave up 0 bases and J gave up 5 bases, with 17 bases separating them. Germline V lookup: CDR1 SGHRS, CDR2 YFSETQ. DNA of the CDR3: TGCGCCAGCAGCTTGGCCGGCCCTACAAGGGGAACTGAAGCTTTCTTT. It yields the protein CASSLAGPTRGTEAFF.

The J gene is TRBJ2-4, the V gene TRBV5-1; TRBD2 aligns across 9 bases. Germline CDR1 reads SGHRS; CDR2 reads YFSETQ. V dropped 5 bases and J dropped 0; count of bases not matched to a gene: 9. CDR3 size: 17 residues. The CDR3 is CASRDRAGGLAKNIQYF. Here the CDR3 DNA reads TGCGCCAGCAGGGATAGGGCGGGAGGGCTAGCCAAAAACATTCAGTACTTC. Based on the CDR3 plus reference TRBV5-1 and TRBJ2-4, the full variable domain is KAGVTQTPRYLIKTRGQQVTLSCSPISGHRSVSWYQQTPGQGLQFLFEYFSETQRNKGNFPGRFSGRQFSNSRSEMNVSTLELGDSALYLCASRDRAGGLAKNIQYFGAGTRLSVL.

The CDR3 sequence: CASSPWDRGRFGTEAFF. As DNA, the CDR3 is TGTGCCAGCTCACCATGGGACAGGGGGCGTTTTGGCACTGAAGCTTTCTTT. The chain links TRBV18 to TRBJ1-1, with 12 bases fitting TRBD1. The CDR3 is 17 amino acids. The V and J ends lost 2 bases and 4 bases, in that order; junction bases with no gene match: 8. CDR1 and CDR2 (germline): KGHSH, LQKENI.

The V gene is TRBV4-3, the J gene TRBJ2-7; D gene ambiguous. The CDR3 has 14 residues. Trimming shortened V by 1 base and J by 4 bases, and 11 bases separated the two germline ends. CDR1 and CDR2 (germline): LGHNA, YSLEER. CDR3 loop: CASSQARLLYEQYV. DNA for the CDR3: TGCGCCAGCAGCCAAGCACGTTTACTGTACGAGCAGTACGTC.